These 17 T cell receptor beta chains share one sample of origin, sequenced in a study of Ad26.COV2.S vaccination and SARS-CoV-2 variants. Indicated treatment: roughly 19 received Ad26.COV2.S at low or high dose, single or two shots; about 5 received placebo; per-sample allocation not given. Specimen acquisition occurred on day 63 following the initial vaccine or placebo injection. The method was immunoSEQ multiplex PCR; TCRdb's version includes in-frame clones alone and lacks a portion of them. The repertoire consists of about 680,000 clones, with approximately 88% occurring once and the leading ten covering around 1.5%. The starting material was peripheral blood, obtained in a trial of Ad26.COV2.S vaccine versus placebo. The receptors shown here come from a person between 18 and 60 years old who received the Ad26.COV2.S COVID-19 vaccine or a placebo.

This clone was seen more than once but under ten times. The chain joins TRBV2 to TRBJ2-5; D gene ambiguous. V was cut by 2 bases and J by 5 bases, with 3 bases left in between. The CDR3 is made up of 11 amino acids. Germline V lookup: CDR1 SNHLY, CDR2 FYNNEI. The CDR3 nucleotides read TGTGCCAGCAGTGAATACGAGACCCAGTACTTC. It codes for CASSEYETQYF.

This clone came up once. In nucleotides, the CDR3 is TGTGCCAGCAGTTGGGGCAGGGGTGGAGGGGAGACCCAGTACTTC. This sequence encodes CASSWGRGGGETQYF. V usage is TRBV27 and J usage is TRBJ2-5, with D perhaps matching TRBD1 or TRBD2 (6 bases each). Trimming took 4 bases from V and 5 from J, leaving 17 bases between them. Germline V gene sequence: CDR1 MNHEY, CDR2 SMNVEV (reference sequence). This CDR3 is built from 15 residues.

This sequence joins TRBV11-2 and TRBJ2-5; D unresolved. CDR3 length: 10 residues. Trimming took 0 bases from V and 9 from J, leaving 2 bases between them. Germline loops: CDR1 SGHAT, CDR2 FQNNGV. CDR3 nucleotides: TGTGCCAGCAGCTTAGAAGCCCAGTACTTC. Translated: CASSLEAQYF.

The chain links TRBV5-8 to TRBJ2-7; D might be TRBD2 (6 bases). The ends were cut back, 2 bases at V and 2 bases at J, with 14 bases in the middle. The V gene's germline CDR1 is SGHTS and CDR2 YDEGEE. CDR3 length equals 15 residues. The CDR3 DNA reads TGTGCCAGCAGCTTTGTTGCGGGAATAACCTACGAGCAGTACTTC. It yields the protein CASSFVAGITYEQYF.

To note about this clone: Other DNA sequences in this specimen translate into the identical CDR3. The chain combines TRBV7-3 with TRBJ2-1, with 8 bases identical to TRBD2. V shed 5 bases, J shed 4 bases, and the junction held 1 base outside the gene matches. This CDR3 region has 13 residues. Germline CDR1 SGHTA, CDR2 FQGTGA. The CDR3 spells CASSPGGYNEQFF. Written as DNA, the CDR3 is TGTGCCAGCAGCCCGGGGGGGTACAATGAGCAGTTCTTC.

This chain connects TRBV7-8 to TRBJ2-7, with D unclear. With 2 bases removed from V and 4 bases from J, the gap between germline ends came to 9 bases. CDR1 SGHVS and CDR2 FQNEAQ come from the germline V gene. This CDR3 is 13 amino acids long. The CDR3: CASSLRTEYEQYF. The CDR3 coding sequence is TGTGCCAGCAGCTTAAGAACAGAATACGAGCAGTACTTC. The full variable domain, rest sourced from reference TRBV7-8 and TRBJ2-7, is GAGVSQSPRYKVAKRGQDVALRCDPISGHVSLFWYQQALGQGPEFLTYFQNEAQLDKSGLPSDRFFAERPEGSVSTLKIQRTQQEDSAVYLCASSLRTEYEQYFGPGTRLTVT.

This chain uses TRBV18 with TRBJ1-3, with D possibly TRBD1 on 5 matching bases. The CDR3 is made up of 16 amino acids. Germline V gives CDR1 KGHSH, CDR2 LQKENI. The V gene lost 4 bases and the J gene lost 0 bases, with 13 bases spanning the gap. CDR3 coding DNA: TGTGCCAGCTCACTGGGGACGGGATCCTCTGGAAACACCATATATTTT. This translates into CASSLGTGSSGNTIYF.

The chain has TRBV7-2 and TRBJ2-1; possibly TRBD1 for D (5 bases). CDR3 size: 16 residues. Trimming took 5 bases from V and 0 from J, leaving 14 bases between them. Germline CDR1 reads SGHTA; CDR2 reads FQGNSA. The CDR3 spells CASSALRGLSYNEQFF. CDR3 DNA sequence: TGTGCCAGCAGCGCCCTAAGGGGCCTCTCCTACAATGAGCAGTTCTTC.

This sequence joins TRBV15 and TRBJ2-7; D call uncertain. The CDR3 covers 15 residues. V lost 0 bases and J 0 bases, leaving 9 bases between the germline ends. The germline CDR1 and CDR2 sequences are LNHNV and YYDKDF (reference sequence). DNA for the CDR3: TGTGCCACCAGCAGAGATCTAAGCCCCTCCTACGAGCAGTACTTC. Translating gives CATSRDLSPSYEQYF.

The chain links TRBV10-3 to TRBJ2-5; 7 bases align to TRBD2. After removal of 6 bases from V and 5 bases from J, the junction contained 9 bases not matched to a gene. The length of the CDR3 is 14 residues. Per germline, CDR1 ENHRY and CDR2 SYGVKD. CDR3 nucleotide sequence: TGTGCCATCAGCCCTCGGGGCGGGGGTGAGACCCAGTACTTC. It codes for CAISPRGGGETQYF.

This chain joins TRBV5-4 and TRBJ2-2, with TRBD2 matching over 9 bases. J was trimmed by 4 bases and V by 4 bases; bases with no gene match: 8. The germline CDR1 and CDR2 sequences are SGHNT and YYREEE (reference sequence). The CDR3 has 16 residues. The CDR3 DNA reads TGTGCCAGCAGCACGGGTAGCGGGGGAGGCACCGGGGAGCTGTTTTTT. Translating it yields CASSTGSGGGTGELFF.

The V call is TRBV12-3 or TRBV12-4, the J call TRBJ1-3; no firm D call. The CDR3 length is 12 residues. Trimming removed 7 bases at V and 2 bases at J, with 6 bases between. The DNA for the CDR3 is TGTGCCAGCACGAACACTGGAAACACCATATATTTT. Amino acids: CASTNTGNTIYF.

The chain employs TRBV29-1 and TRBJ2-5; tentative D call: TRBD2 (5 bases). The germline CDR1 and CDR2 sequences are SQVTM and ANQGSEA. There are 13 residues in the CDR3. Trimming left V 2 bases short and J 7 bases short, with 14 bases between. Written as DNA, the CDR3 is TGCAGCGTTGAAAGGAGAGAACGGGGGACCCAGTACTTC. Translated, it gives CSVERRERGTQYF. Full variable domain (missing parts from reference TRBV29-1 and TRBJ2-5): SAVISQKPSRDICQRGTSLTIQCQVDSQVTMMFWYRQQPGQSLTLIATANQGSEATYESGFVIDKFPISRPNLTFSTLTVSNMSPEDSSIYLCSVERRERGTQYFGPGTRLLVL.

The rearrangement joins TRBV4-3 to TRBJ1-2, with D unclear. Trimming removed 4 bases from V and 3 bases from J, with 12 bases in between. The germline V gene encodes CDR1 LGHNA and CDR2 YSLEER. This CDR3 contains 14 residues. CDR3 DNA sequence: TGCGCCAGCAGCCGAGACCAAGGCGACTATGGCTACACCTTC. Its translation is CASSRDQGDYGYTF.

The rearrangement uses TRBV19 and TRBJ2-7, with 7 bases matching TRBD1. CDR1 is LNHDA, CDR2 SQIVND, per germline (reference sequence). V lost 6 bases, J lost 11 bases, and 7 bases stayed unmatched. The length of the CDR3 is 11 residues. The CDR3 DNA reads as TGTGCCAGTAGCCGGGGACAGCTGAAGTACTTC. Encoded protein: CASSRGQLKYF.

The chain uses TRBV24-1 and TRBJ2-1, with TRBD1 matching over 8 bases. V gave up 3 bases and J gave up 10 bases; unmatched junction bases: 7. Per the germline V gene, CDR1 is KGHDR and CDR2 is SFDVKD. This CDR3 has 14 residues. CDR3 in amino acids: CATSDTGTGNEQFF. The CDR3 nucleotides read TGTGCCACCAGTGATACGGGGACAGGCAACGAGCAGTTCTTC.

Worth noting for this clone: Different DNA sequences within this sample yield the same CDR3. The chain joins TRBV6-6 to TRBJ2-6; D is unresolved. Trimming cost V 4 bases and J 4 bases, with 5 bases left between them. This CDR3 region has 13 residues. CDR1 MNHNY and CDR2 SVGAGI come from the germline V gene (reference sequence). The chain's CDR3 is CASSSPGANVLTF. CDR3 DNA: TGTGCCAGCAGTTCACCAGGGGCCAACGTCCTGACTTTC.